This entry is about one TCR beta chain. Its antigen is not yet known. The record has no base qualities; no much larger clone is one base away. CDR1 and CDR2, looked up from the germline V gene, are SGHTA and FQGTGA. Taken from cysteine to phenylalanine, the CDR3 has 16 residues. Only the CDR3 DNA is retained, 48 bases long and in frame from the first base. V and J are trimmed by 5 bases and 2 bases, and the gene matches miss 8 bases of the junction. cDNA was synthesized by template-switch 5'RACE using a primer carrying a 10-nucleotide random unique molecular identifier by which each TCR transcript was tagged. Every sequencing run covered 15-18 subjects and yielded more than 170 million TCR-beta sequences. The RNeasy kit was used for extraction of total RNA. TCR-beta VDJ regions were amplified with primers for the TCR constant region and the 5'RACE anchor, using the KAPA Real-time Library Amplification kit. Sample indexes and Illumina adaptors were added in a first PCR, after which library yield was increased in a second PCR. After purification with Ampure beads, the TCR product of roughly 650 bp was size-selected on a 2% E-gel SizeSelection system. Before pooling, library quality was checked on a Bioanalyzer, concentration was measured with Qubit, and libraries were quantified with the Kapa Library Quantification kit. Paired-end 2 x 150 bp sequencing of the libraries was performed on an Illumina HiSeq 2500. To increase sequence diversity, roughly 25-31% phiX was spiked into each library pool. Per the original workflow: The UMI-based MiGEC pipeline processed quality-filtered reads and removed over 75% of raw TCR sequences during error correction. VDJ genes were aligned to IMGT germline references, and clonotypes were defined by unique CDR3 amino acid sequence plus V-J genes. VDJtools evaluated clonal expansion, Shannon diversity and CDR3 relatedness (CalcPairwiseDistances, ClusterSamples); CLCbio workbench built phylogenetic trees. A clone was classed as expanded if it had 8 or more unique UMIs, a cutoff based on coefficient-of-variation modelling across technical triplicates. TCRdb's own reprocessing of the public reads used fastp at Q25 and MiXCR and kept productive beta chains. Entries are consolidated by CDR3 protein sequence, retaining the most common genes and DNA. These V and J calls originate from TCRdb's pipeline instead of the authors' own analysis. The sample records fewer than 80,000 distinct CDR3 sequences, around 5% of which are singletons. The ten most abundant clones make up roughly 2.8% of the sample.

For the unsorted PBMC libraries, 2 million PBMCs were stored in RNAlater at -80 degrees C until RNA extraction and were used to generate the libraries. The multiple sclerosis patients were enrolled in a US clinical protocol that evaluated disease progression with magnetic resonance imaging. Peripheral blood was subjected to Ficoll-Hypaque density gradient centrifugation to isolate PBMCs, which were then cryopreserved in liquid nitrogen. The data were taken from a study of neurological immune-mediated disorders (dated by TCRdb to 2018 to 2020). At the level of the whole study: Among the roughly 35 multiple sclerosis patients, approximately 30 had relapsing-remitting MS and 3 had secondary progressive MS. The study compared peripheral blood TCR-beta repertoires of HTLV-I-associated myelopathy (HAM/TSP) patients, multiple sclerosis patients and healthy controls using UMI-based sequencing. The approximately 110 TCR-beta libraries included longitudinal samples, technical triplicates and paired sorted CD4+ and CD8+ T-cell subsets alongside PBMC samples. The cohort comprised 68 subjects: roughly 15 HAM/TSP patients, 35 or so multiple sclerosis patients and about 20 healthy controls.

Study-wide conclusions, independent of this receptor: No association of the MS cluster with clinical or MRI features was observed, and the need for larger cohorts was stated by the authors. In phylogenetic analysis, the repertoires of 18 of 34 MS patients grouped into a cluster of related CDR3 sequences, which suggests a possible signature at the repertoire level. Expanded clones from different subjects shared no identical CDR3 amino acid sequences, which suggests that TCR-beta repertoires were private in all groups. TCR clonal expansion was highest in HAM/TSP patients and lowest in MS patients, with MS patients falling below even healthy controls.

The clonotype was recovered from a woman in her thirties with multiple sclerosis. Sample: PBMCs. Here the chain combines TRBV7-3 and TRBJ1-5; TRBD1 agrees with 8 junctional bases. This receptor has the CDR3 CASSANSGGCNQPQHF. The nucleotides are TGTGCCAGCAGCGCCAACTCAGGGGGCTGCAATCAGCCCCAGCATTTT.